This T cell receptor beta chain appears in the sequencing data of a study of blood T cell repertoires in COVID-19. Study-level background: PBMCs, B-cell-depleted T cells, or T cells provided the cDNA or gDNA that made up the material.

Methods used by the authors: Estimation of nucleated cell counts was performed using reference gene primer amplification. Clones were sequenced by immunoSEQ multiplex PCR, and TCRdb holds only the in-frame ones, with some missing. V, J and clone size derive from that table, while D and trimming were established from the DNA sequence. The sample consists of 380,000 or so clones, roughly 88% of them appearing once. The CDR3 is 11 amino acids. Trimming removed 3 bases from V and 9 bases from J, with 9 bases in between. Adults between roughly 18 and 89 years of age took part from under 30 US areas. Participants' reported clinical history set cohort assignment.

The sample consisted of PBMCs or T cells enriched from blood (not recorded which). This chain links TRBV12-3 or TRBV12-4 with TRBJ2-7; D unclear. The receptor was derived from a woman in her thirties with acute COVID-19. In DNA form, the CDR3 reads TGTGCCAGCAGTTTTTCGCTAGGGCAGTACTTC. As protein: CASSFSLGQYF.